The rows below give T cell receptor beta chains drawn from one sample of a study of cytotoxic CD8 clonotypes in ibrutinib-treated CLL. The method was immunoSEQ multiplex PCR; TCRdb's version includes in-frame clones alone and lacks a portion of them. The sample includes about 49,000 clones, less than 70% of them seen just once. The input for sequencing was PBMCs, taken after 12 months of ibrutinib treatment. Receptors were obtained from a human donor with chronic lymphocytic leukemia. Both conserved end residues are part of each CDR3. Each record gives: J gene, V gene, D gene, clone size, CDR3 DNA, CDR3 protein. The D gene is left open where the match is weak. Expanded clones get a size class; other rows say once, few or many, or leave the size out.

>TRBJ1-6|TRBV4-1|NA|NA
TGCGCCAGCAGCCAAGAGCCGACAGGCTATAATTCACCCCTCCACTTT
CASSQEPTGYNSPLHF
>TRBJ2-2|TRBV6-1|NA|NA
TGTGCCAGCAGTAGGGCAGGGGGGACGGGGGAGCTGTTTTTT
CASSRAGGTGELFF
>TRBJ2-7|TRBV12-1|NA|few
TGTGCCAGCAGCTTTCGGGGGACCCCTTCCTACGAGCAGTACTTC
CASSFRGTPSYEQYF
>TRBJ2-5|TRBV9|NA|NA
TGTGCCAGCAGCGCCCCTTTGGGGTCTGGGGAGACCCAGTACTTC
CASSAPLGSGETQYF
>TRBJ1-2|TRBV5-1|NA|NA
TGCGCCAGCAGCTTCCGGGCAGGGGACTCATTGGGCTATGGCTACACCTTC
CASSFRAGDSLGYGYTF
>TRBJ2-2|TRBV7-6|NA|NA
TGTGCCAGCAGCCCCGGACTTCTCACCGGGGAGCTGTTTTTT
CASSPGLLTGELFF
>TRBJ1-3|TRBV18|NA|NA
TGTGCCAGCTCTCGTTCGGACAGCTCTGGAAACACCATATATTTT
CASSRSDSSGNTIYF
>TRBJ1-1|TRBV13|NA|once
TGTGCCAGCAGCTTAGGCGCAGGGGCGGATGAAGCTTTCTTT
CASSLGAGADEAFF
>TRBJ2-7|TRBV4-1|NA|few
TGCGCCAGCAGCCGCCGGGCCGGTCAGTACCAATCCTACGAGCAGTACTTC
CASSRRAGQYQSYEQYF
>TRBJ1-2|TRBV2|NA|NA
TGTGCCAGCAGTCCCTCGACAGCTAACTATGGCTACACCTTC
CASSPSTANYGYTF
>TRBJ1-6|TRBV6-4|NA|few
TGTGCCAGCAGGGGCGGGGGCAGTAATTCACCCCTCCACTTT
CASRGGGSNSPLHF
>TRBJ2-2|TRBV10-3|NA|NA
TGTGCCATCCCCGTGTTGGAGGGGGCAATCAACACCGGGGAGCTGTTTTTT
CAIPVLEGAINTGELFF
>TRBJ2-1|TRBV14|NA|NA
TGTGCCAGCAGCCAACGATTGGTATACAATGAGCAGTTCTTC
CASSQRLVYNEQFF
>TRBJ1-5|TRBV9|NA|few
TGTGCCAGCAGCGTAGGTCAAGGGTTAAATCAGCCCCAGCATTTT
CASSVGQGLNQPQHF
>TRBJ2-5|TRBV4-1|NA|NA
TGCGCCAGCAGCCCCCTTCGGGATGAAGAGACCCAGTACTTC
CASSPLRDEETQYF
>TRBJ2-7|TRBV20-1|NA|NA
TGCAGTGCTAGGGCCGCCTACGAGCAGTACTTC
CSARAAYEQYF
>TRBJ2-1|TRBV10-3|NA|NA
TGTGCCATCAGCGGACTACAGGGAATCTACAATGAGCAGTTCTTC
CAISGLQGIYNEQFF
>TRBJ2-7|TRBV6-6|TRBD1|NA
TGTGCCAGCAGTTACACGGCAGGGGGCTTAAATGAGCAGTACTTC
CASSYTAGGLNEQYF
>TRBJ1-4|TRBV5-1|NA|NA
TGCGCCACCGCGGCTGGGATTAATGAAAAACTGTTTTTT
CATAAGINEKLFF
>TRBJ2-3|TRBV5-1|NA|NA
TGCGCCAGCAGCTCCCTGGGGAGTTCCCACACAGATACGCAGTATTTT
CASSSLGSSHTDTQYF
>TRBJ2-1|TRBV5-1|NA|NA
TGCGCCAGCAGCCCTGAGGGACTGCCTTACAATGAGCAGTTCTTC
CASSPEGLPYNEQFF
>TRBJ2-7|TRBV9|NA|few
TGTGCCAGCAGTGCCCCCGGGACTTCGGTCGAGCAGTACTTC
CASSAPGTSVEQYF
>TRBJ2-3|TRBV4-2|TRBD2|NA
TGTGCCAGCAGCCAAGAACTAGCGGGGGGTGGAACAGATACGCAGTATTTT
CASSQELAGGGTDTQYF
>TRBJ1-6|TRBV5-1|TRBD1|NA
TGCGCCAGCAGCTTGGGGACAGGAACTAATTCACCCCTCCACTTT
CASSLGTGTNSPLHF
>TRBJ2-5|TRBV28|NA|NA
TGTGCCAGTGATTCCGGGACCCAAGAGACCCAGTACTTC
CASDSGTQETQYF
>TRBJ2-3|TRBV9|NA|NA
TGTGCCAGCAGCGCGCGGGACCTTTGGGTATTCAGCACAGATACGCAGTATTTT
CASSARDLWVFSTDTQYF
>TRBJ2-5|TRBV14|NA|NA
TGTGCCAGCAGCCCAACTACCAGTGCAGGGTGGCAAGAGACCCAGTACTTC
CASSPTTSAGWQETQYF
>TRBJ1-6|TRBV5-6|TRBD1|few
TGTGCCAGCAGCTTCATGGGACAGGGGCCTCGCTCCTATAATTCACCCCTCCACTTT
CASSFMGQGPRSYNSPLHF
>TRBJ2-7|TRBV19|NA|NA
TGTGCCAGTAGTACCAGTTCTATCCACGAGCAGTACTTC
CASSTSSIHEQYF
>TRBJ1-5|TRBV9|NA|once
TGTGCCAGCAGCGTAGAAGGGGGCAATCAGCCCCAGCATTTT
CASSVEGGNQPQHF
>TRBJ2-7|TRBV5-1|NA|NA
TGCGCCAGCAGCTTGACAGATTACTCCTACGAGCAGTACTTC
CASSLTDYSYEQYF
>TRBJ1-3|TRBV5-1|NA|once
TGCGCCAGCAGCCCAGGGGTTCTCTCTGGAAACACCATATATTTT
CASSPGVLSGNTIYF
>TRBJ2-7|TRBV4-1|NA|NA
TGCGCCAGCAGCCAAGAGGAGGGATGGGAGCAGTACTTC
CASSQEEGWEQYF
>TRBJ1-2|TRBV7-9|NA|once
TGTGCCAGCAGCTTAGGAGCTAACTATGGCTACACCTTC
CASSLGANYGYTF
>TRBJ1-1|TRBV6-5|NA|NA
TGTGCCAGCAGTTACCCCGGGCGGAGGGGGAACACTGAAGCTTTCTTT
CASSYPGRRGNTEAFF
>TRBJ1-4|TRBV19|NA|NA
TGTGCCAGTAGTCCTCTGGATGAAAAACTGTTTTTT
CASSPLDEKLFF
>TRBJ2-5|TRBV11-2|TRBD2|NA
TGTGCCAGCAGCTTAGGGACTAGCGCGCAAGAGACCCAGTACTTC
CASSLGTSAQETQYF
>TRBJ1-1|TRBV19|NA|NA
TGTGCCAGTAGTCCGGGACTCACCGTCGTGAACACTGAAGCTTTCTTT
CASSPGLTVVNTEAFF
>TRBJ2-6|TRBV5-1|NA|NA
TGCGCCAGCAGCTTCCGAGAGGCTCTGGGGGCCAACGTCCTGACTTTC
CASSFREALGANVLTF
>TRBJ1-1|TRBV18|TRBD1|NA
TGTGCCAGCCAGACAGGGTTGAACACTGAAGCTTTCTTT
CASQTGLNTEAFF
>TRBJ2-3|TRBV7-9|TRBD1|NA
TGTGCCAGCAGCTCCGACAGGGGACGGGGGCAATACACAGATACGCAGTATTTT
CASSSDRGRGQYTDTQYF
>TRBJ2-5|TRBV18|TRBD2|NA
TGTGCCAGCTCAATGACTAGCGGGGGAGAGACCCAGTACTTC
CASSMTSGGETQYF
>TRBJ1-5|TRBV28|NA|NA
TGTGCCAGCAGTTTCCCCAGGGACGGTCAGCCCCAGCATTTT
CASSFPRDGQPQHF
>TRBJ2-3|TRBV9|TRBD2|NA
TGTGCCAGCAGCGTAGTTTCAGCGGGACCCACAGATACGCAGTATTTT
CASSVVSAGPTDTQYF
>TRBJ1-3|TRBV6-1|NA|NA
TGTGCCAGCAGTGTTTTTGGAAACACCATATATTTT
CASSVFGNTIYF
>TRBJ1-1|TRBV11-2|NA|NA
TGTGCCAGCAGCTTAAGGCCTCTTAAACCTGAAGCTTTCTTT
CASSLRPLKPEAFF
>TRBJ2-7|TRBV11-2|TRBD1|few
TGTGCCAGCAGCTTTCTAGGACAGGGAGGCCACGAGCAGTACTTC
CASSFLGQGGHEQYF
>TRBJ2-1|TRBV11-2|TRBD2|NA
TGTGCCAGCAGCTTAACGGGACTAGCGTACAATGAGCAGTTCTTC
CASSLTGLAYNEQFF
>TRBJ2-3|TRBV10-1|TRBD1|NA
TGCGCCAGCAGCCAAACCGGGACAGGGGCCACAGATACGCAGTATTTT
CASSQTGTGATDTQYF
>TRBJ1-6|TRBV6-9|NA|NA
TGTGCCAGCAGTCAAGGTTTGTCGACCCTCCACTTT
CASSQGLSTLHF
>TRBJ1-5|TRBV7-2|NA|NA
TGTGCCAGCAGCCTCACACTTAGCAATCAGCCCCAGCATTTT
CASSLTLSNQPQHF
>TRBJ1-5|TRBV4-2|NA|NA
TGTGCCAGCAGCCAAGTCGCGGGGGTGAGCAATCAGCCCCAGCATTTT
CASSQVAGVSNQPQHF
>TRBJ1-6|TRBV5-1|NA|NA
TGCGCCAGCAGCTATAGGGGTGGTTCACCCCTCCACTTT
CASSYRGGSPLHF
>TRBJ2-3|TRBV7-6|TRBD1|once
TGTGCCAGCAGCTTCAGACCGGGACAGGCCACAGATACGCAGTATTTT
CASSFRPGQATDTQYF
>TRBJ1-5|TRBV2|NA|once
TGTGCCAGCAGTCTAACGCAGGGGTGGGGTCAGCCCCAGCATTTT
CASSLTQGWGQPQHF
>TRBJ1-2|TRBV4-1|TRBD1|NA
TGCGCCAGCAGCCAAGGACAGGGGGCTAACTATGGCTACACCTTC
CASSQGQGANYGYTF
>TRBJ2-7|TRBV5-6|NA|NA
TGTGCCAGCAGCTTGGCCGCTAGCCTCCGGTACGAGCAGTACTTC
CASSLAASLRYEQYF
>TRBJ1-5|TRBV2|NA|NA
TGTGCCAGCGTCCGGGACAGCAATCAGCCCCAGCATTTT
CASVRDSNQPQHF
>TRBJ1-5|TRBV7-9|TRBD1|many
TGTGCCAGCAGCTTAGTTGGACAGGGCAATCAGCCCCAGCATTTT
CASSLVGQGNQPQHF